The clone carrying this TCR beta chain was seen at least ten times. What it binds is not known. The record originates from a study of blood T cells in healthy people across ages. For the second PCR, which ran for about 7 to 11 cycles, a sample-barcoded 5' primer and a J-beta primer mix were used. TCRdb ran MiXCR on the 5' RACE reads and lists one entry per CDR3 protein. The sample lists over 1,500,000 distinct CDR3 sequences, around 42% occurring once. Per sample, at least 5 micrograms of total RNA were extracted. The V and J ends lost 7 bases and 5 bases respectively, with 16 bases between them. Germline V CDR1 and CDR2: KGHDR, SFDVKD. CDR3 length: 14 residues. Whole-study results and caveats: Researchers judged that diversity estimates from one million T cells fell short of true values. More naive CD4+ cells and higher diversity marked long-lived donors relative to aged donors.

This chain joins TRBV24-1 and TRBJ1-2; TRBD1 might be the D (6 bases). Sequenced: blood. The TCR was taken from a human donor in good health. CDR3 sequence reads: CATSQTGSQYGYTF. The CDR3 nucleotides read TGTGCCACCAGCCAAACAGGGTCCCAATATGGCTACACCTTC.